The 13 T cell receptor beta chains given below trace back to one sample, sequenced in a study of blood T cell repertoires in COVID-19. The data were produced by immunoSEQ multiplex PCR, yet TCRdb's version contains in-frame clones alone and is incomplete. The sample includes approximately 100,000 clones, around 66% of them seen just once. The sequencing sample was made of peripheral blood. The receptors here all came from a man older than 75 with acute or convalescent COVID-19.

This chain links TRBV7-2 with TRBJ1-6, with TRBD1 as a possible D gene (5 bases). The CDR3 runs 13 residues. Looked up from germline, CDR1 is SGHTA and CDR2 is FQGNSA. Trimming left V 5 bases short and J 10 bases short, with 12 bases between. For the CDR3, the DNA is TGTGCCAGCAGCCCCAGGGAAGGCTCACCCCTCCACTTT. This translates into CASSPREGSPLHF.

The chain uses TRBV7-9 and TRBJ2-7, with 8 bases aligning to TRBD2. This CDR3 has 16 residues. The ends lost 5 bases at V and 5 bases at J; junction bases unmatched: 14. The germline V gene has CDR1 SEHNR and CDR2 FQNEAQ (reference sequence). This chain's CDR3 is CASSASGSGSSHEQYF. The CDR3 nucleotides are TGTGCCAGCAGCGCCTCGGGGAGCGGGAGTTCCCACGAGCAGTACTTC.

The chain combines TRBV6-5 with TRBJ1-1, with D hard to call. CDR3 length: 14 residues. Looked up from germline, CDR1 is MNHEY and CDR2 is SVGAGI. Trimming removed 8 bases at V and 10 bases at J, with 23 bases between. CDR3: CASGEILSRRRAFF. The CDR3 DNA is TGTGCCAGCGGAGAAATTCTAAGTCGGCGGAGAGCTTTCTTT.

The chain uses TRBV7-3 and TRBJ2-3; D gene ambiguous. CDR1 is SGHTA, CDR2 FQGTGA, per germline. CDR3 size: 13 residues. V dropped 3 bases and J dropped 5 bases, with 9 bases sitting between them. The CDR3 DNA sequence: TGTGCCAGCAGCTTTAACTGGAGAGATACGCAGTATTTT. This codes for CASSFNWRDTQYF.

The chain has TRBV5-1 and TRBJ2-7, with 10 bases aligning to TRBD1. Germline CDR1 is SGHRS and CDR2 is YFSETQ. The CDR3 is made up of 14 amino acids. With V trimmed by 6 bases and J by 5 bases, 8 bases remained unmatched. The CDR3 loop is CASKGTGVFNEQYF. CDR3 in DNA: TGCGCCAGCAAGGGGACAGGGGTCTTCAACGAGCAGTACTTC.

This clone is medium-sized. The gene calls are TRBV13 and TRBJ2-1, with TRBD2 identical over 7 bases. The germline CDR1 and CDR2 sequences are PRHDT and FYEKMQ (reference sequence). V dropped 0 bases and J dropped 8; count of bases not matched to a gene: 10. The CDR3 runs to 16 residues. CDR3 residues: CASSLGLAGVRYEQFF. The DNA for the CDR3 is TGTGCCAGCAGCTTAGGCCTTGCGGGAGTAAGGTATGAGCAGTTCTTC.

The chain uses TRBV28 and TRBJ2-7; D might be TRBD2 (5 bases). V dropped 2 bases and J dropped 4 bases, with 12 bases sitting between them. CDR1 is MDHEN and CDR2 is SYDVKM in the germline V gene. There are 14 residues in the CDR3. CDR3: CASSLVARAYEQYF. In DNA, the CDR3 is TGTGCCAGCAGTTTAGTGGCGAGGGCGTACGAGCAGTACTTC.

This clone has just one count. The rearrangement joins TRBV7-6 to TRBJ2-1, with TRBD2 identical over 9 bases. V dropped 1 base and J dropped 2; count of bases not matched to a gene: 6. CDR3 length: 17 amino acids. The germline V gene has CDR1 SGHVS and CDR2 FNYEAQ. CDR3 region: CASSLGQAGGAYNEQFF. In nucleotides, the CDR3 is TGTGCCAGCAGCTTAGGGCAAGCGGGAGGTGCCTACAATGAGCAGTTCTTC.

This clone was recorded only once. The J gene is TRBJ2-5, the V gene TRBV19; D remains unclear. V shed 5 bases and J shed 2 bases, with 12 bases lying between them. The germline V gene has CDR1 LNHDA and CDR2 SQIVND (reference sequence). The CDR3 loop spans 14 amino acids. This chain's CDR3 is CASSPPQAQETQYF. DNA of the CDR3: TGTGCCAGTAGTCCCCCCCAGGCTCAAGAGACCCAGTACTTC. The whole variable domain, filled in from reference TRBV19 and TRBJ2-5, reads DGGITQSPKYLFRKEGQNVTLSCEQNLNHDAMYWYRQDPGQGLRLIYYSQIVNDFQKGDIAEGYSVSREKKESFPLTVTSAQKNPTAFYLCASSPPQAQETQYFGPGTRLLVL.

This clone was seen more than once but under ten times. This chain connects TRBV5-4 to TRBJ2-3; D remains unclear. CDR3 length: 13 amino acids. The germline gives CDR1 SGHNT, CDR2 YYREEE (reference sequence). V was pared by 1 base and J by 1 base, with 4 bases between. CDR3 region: CASSLTGTDTQYF. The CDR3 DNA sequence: TGTGCCAGCAGCTTGACAGGCACAGATACGCAGTATTTT.

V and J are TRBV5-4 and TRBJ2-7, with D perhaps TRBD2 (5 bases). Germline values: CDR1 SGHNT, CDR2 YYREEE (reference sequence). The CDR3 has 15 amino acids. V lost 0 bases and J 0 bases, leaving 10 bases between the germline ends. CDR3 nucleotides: TGTGCCAGCAGCTTGGTCCCGGGGAGCTCCTACGAGCAGTACTTC. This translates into CASSLVPGSSYEQYF.

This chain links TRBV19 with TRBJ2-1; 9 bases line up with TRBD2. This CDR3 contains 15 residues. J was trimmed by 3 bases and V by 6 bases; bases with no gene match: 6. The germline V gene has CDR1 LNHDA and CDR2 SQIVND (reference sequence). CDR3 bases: TGTGCCAGTAGCCCAACTAGCGGGCTCTACAATGAGCAGTTCTTC. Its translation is CASSPTSGLYNEQFF.

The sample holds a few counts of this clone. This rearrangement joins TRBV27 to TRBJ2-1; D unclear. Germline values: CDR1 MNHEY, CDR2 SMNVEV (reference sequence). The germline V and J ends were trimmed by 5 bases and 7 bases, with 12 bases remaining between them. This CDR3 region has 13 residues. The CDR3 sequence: CASSPLVANEQFF. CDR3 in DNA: TGTGCCAGCAGTCCTCTGGTTGCGAATGAGCAGTTCTTC.